These T cell receptor beta chains were read from a single sample in a study of shared clonotypes between healthy human individuals. Assay used: immunoSEQ multiplex PCR; TCRdb lists only in-frame clones, some missing. The table records over a million clones, roughly 96% of them present only once. Sequencing used naive CD4+ T cells sorted from blood. All receptors come from a man aged 30 to 39 in good health. CDR3s include the opening cysteine and the closing phenylalanine or tryptophan. D genes are given only for firm matches. A row's size may be missing; if present it is once, few, many or a size class.

d_call j_call cdr3_length v_call clone_size cdr3_aa cdr3_nt
TRBD2 TRBJ2-3 15 TRBV5-1 - CASYRLAGNTDTQYF TGCGCCAGCTACCGACTAGCGGGAAACACAGATACGCAGTATTTT
- TRBJ2-2 16 TRBV27 once CASSFYGSPNTGELFF TGTGCCAGCAGTTTTTACGGGAGCCCGAACACCGGGGAGCTGTTTTTT
TRBD1 TRBJ2-7 14 TRBV7-9 - CASSPGTGDYEQYF TGTGCCAGCAGCCCCGGGACAGGGGATTACGAGCAGTACTTC
- TRBJ1-5 14 TRBV5-1 - CASSLEGWDQPQHF TGCGCCAGCAGCTTGGAGGGATGGGATCAGCCCCAGCATTTT
TRBD2 TRBJ2-3 16 TRBV5-8 - CASSPGTSPSTDTQYF TGTGCCAGCAGCCCCGGGACTAGCCCTAGCACAGATACGCAGTATTTT
TRBD2 TRBJ2-5 15 TRBV11-3 - CASSSSSPGGETQYF TGTGCCAGCAGCTCTAGCTCACCGGGAGGAGAGACCCAGTACTTC
- TRBJ2-5 13 TRBV18 - CASSPQGMETQYF TGTGCCAGCTCACCACAGGGAATGGAGACCCAGTACTTC
TRBD1 TRBJ2-1 13 TRBV18 few CASSPTGEGPQFF TGTGCCAGCTCACCGACAGGGGAAGGCCCGCAGTTCTTC
- TRBJ2-3 17 TRBV11-2 - CASTKRGWDTSTDTQYF TGTGCCAGCACCAAGAGGGGGTGGGACACAAGCACAGATACGCAGTATTTT
- TRBJ1-3 14 TRBV4-1 - CASSPYRDGYTIYF TGCGCCAGCAGCCCCTACCGGGACGGCTACACCATATATTTT
- TRBJ1-2 14 TRBV28 - CASSLLVGESGYTF TGTGCCAGCAGTTTATTAGTAGGGGAGAGTGGCTACACCTTC
TRBD1 TRBJ1-3 18 TRBV25-1 - CASSEYRGGTESGNTIYF TGTGCCAGCAGTGAGTATCGAGGGGGCACAGAGTCTGGAAACACCATATATTTT
- TRBJ1-1 16 TRBV2 - CASSLRTSAMNTEAFF TGTGCCAGCAGCCTGCGGACATCCGCCATGAACACTGAAGCTTTCTTT
- TRBJ1-1 14 TRBV5-1 - CASSYNRGATEAFF TGCGCCAGCAGCTACAATAGGGGAGCTACTGAAGCTTTCTTT
- TRBJ2-7 13 TRBV5-1 once CASSFAGTREQYF TGCGCCAGCAGCTTTGCCGGGACGCGAGAGCAGTACTTC
- TRBJ1-5 13 TRBV9 - CASSVGSNQPQHF TGTGCCAGCAGCGTAGGTAGCAATCAGCCCCAGCATTTT
- TRBJ1-1 12 TRBV6-5 - CASSPQASAAFF TGTGCCAGCAGTCCCCAGGCTAGTGCAGCTTTCTTT
TRBD2 TRBJ2-7 17 TRBV5-4 few CASSSDGLAGGPYEQYF TGTGCCAGCAGCTCGGACGGACTAGCGGGAGGGCCTTACGAGCAGTACTTC
TRBD1 TRBJ2-3 14 TRBV10-1 - CASSPGTGRNTQYF TGCGCCAGCAGTCCCGGGACAGGGCGAAATACGCAGTATTTT
- TRBJ2-2 16 TRBV7-2 - CASSLSGASNTGELFF TGTGCCAGCAGCTTAAGCGGAGCATCGAACACCGGGGAGCTGTTTTTT
- TRBJ2-5 15 TRBV25-1 - CASSEAGPWTETQYF TGTGCCAGCAGTGAAGCGGGCCCATGGACGGAGACCCAGTACTTC
- TRBJ2-5 16 TRBV2 - CASSEAYPTYQETQYF TGTGCCAGCAGTGAAGCGTACCCCACGTACCAAGAGACCCAGTACTTC
TRBD2 TRBJ2-1 16 TRBV28 - CASNSVAGGFHNEQFF TGTGCCAGCAATTCGGTGGCGGGAGGCTTTCATAATGAGCAGTTCTTC
- TRBJ2-7 14 TRBV28 - CASRPLPAGYEQYF TGTGCCAGCAGGCCACTGCCAGCCGGCTACGAGCAGTACTTC
TRBD1 TRBJ1-2 15 TRBV19 - CATQTGGNGDYGYTF TGTGCCACACAGACAGGGGGGAACGGGGACTATGGCTACACCTTC
TRBD2 TRBJ2-4 14 TRBV7-6 - CASSPRTSGHIQYF TGTGCCAGCAGCCCCCGGACTAGCGGGCACATTCAGTACTTC
TRBD2 TRBJ2-3 16 TRBV5-1 - CASSFVSGRAVDTQYF TGCGCCAGCAGCTTCGTGTCCGGGAGGGCCGTGGATACGCAGTATTTT
TRBD2 TRBJ2-5 16 TRBV5-1 - CASSLLPAGGEETQYF TGCGCCAGCAGCTTGTTACCTGCGGGGGGCGAAGAGACCCAGTACTTC
TRBD1 TRBJ1-2 12 TRBV29-1 - CSVGQGAKGYTF TGCAGCGTTGGACAGGGGGCGAAAGGCTACACCTTC
TRBD1 TRBJ2-3 15 TRBV5-1 - CASSKQGASTDTQYF TGCGCCAGCAGCAAACAGGGGGCTTCGACAGATACGCAGTATTTT
- TRBJ2-5 15 TRBV12-5 once CASGLGVQTGETQYF TGTGCTAGTGGTTTGGGCGTTCAAACCGGAGAGACCCAGTACTTC
TRBD1 TRBJ1-2 14 TRBV13 - CASSFGQGGYGYTF TGTGCCAGCAGCTTTGGACAGGGCGGCTATGGCTACACCTTC
- TRBJ2-3 15 TRBV7-3 - CASSLSPGLTDTQYF TGTGCCAGCAGCTTAAGTCCAGGGCTCACGGATACGCAGTATTTT
- TRBJ1-3 15 TRBV7-6 - CASSFQGLGGNTIYF TGTGCCAGCAGCTTCCAGGGGCTTGGGGGAAACACCATATATTTT
- TRBJ2-6 13 TRBV18 - CASSARDNNVLTF TGTGCCAGCTCAGCCCGGGACAATAACGTCCTGACTTTC
- TRBJ2-2 12 TRBV28 - CASSLRPGELFF TGTGCCAGCAGTTTGCGGCCCGGGGAGCTGTTTTTT
- TRBJ2-1 18 TRBV10-3 - CAISRGRVSTSLYNEQFF TGTGCCATCAGCAGGGGCAGGGTCAGCACTAGCCTATACAATGAGCAGTTCTTC
- TRBJ1-4 17 TRBV2 - CASILTPTGTANEKLFF TGTGCCAGCATCTTAACCCCCACAGGGACCGCTAATGAAAAACTGTTTTTT
- TRBJ2-7 15 TRBV7-9 - CASSLSARQQQGQYF TGTGCCAGCAGCTTAAGCGCCCGCCAACAACAGGGGCAGTACTTC
TRBD2 TRBJ2-2 19 TRBV4-1 - CASSHLGLAGGSRAGELFF TGCGCCAGCAGCCACTTGGGACTAGCGGGTGGGTCTCGGGCCGGGGAGCTGTTTTTT
- TRBJ2-2 14 TRBV6-5 - CASSYHRVTGELFF TGTGCCAGCAGTTACCACCGGGTTACCGGGGAGCTGTTTTTT
- TRBJ2-1 13 TRBV5-8 - CASSLGLNNEQFF TGTGCCAGCAGCTTAGGACTCAACAATGAGCAGTTCTTC
- TRBJ2-2 17 TRBV5-6 - CASSPVTAARNTGELFF TGTGCCAGCAGCCCAGTAACAGCGGCCAGAAACACCGGGGAGCTGTTTTTT